Listed below are T cell receptor beta chains from one sample, sequenced in a study of T-cell reconstitution after alpha-beta-depleted transplantation in children. TCRdb processed the PCR reads anew with MiXCR; each CDR3 protein has one entry. The data contain about 230,000 distinct CDR3 sequences, under 13% of them seen just once; the ten biggest clones take up 28%. The material was PBMCs, obtained before TCRalphabeta/CD19-depleted stem cell transplant. These receptors were collected from a child in the first two years of life with acute myeloid leukemia, due to receive a stem cell transplant. Each CDR3 is given with its conserved first and last residue. The D gene is left open where the match is weak. Size is omitted from some rows. Given values are once, few, many or a class for expanded clones.

CDR3	DNA	D	size	V	J
CSARDPIGGGKETQYF	TGCAGTGCTAGAGATCCGATTGGCGGGGGCAAAGAGACCCAGTACTTC	-	many	TRBV20-1	TRBJ2-5
CAISEFWTGHNSPLHF	TGTGCCATCAGTGAGTTTTGGACAGGTCATAATTCACCCCTCCACTTT	TRBD1	many	TRBV10-3	TRBJ1-6
CTQLTGTNEQFF	TGCACCCAACTGACGGGGACAAATGAGCAGTTCTTC	-	many	TRBV29-1	TRBJ2-1
CASSNRDRDNNEQFF	TGTGCCAGCAGTAACCGGGACAGGGACAACAATGAGCAGTTCTTC	TRBD1	many	TRBV12-3/TRBV12-4	TRBJ2-1
CASSSGGVETQYF	TGTGCCAGCAGTTCGGGGGGAGTGGAGACCCAGTACTTC	TRBD2	many	TRBV6-2/TRBV6-3	TRBJ2-5
CASSLDHEQFF	TGTGCCAGCAGCTTGGATCATGAGCAGTTCTTC	-	many	TRBV5-5	TRBJ2-1
CASAGTGNQPQHF	TGTGCCAGCGCCGGGACAGGCAATCAGCCCCAGCATTTT	TRBD1	many	TRBV18	TRBJ1-5
CSGRGQTYEQYF	TGCAGTGGGAGGGGACAAACCTACGAGCAGTACTTC	-	many	TRBV20-1	TRBJ2-7
CASSYIGRTEAFF	TGTGCCAGCAGCTACATTGGGCGCACTGAAGCTTTCTTT	-	many	TRBV7-9	TRBJ1-1
CASSPDREGIEAFF	TGTGCCAGCAGTCCGGACAGAGAGGGGATTGAAGCTTTCTTT	-	many	TRBV28	TRBJ1-1
CASSYGTLRTGELFF	TGTGCCAGCAGTTACGGGACCCTTCGGACCGGGGAGCTGTTTTTT	-	many	TRBV6-5	TRBJ2-2
CASSFGEYYGYTF	TGCGCCAGCAGCTTTGGGGAGTACTATGGCTACACCTTC	-	many	TRBV5-1	TRBJ1-2
CSVEDLAGGYGYTF	TGCAGCGTTGAAGATCTAGCGGGAGGTTATGGCTACACCTTC	-	many	TRBV29-1	TRBJ1-2
CSARDPGGTSYEQYF	TGCAGTGCTAGAGATCCGGGGGGCACGTCCTACGAGCAGTACTTC	-	many	TRBV20-1	TRBJ2-7
CASSRTSASTDTQYF	TGCGCCAGCAGCCGGACTAGCGCGAGCACAGATACGCAGTATTTT	TRBD2	many	TRBV5-1	TRBJ2-3
CASSLGLAGPPVIF	TGTGCCAGCAGCCTCGGACTAGCGGGCCCGCCGGTGATCTTC	TRBD2	-	TRBV11-3	TRBJ2-1
CASRPGQGSEQYF	TGTGCCAGCAGGCCGGGACAGGGCTCCGAGCAGTACTTC	TRBD1	many	TRBV6-2/TRBV6-3	TRBJ2-7
CASQQGAGYGYTF	TGTGCCAGCCAACAGGGGGCGGGCTATGGCTACACCTTC	TRBD1	many	TRBV12-3/TRBV12-4	TRBJ1-2
CSVEWFAAGYTF	TGCAGCGTTGAGTGGTTCGCGGCTGGCTACACCTTC	-	few	TRBV29-1	TRBJ1-2
CACSARWGGYSGANVLTF	TGTGCCTGCAGTGCCCGCTGGGGGGGATACTCTGGGGCCAACGTCCTGACTTTC	TRBD2	-	TRBV3-1	TRBJ2-6
CAISGSGTGLTDTQYF	TGTGCCATCAGTGGGTCCGGGACAGGGTTGACAGATACGCAGTATTTT	TRBD1	many	TRBV10-3	TRBJ2-3
CASSLRTGDRLTEAFF	TGCGCCAGCAGCTTGAGGACAGGGGACCGCCTCACTGAAGCTTTCTTT	TRBD1	many	TRBV5-1	TRBJ1-1
CASSPGQINQPQHF	TGTGCCAGCAGTCCGGGACAGATAAATCAGCCCCAGCATTTT	TRBD1	many	TRBV12-3/TRBV12-4	TRBJ1-5
CASSLDYKQTSYNEQFF	TGTGCCAGCAGCTTAGATTATAAACAGACCTCCTACAATGAGCAGTTCTTC	-	many	TRBV11-2	TRBJ2-1
CASSYKGNNEQFF	TGTGCCAGCAGCTACAAAGGCAACAATGAGCAGTTCTTC	-	many	TRBV7-9	TRBJ2-1
CSALPGTGPETQYF	TGCAGTGCTCTCCCCGGGACAGGGCCCGAGACCCAGTACTTC	TRBD1	many	TRBV20-1	TRBJ2-5
CANPLEQYF	TGCGCCAACCCCCTCGAGCAGTACTTC	-	many	TRBV5-1	TRBJ2-7
CASSYTGRSHGYTF	TGTGCCAGCAGTTACACGGGAAGAAGCCATGGCTACACCTTC	-	many	TRBV12-3/TRBV12-4	TRBJ1-2
CATSRGELRETQYF	TGTGCCACCAGCAGAGGCGAGCTAAGGGAGACCCAGTACTTC	-	many	TRBV15	TRBJ2-5
CSAGFYEQYF	TGCAGTGCTGGGTTCTACGAGCAGTACTTC	-	many	TRBV20-1	TRBJ2-7
CASSLGRVEQYF	TGTGCCAGCAGTTTAGGCAGGGTCGAGCAGTACTTC	-	many	TRBV28	TRBJ2-7
CASSFSGVSAKNIQYF	TGTGCCAGCAGCTTCTCTGGGGTTTCGGCCAAAAACATTCAGTACTTC	-	many	TRBV11-2	TRBJ2-4
CSARDRGRAGPYSNQPQHF	TGCAGTGCTAGAGATAGAGGCAGGGCAGGGCCTTATAGCAATCAGCCCCAGCATTTT	-	few	TRBV20-1	TRBJ1-5